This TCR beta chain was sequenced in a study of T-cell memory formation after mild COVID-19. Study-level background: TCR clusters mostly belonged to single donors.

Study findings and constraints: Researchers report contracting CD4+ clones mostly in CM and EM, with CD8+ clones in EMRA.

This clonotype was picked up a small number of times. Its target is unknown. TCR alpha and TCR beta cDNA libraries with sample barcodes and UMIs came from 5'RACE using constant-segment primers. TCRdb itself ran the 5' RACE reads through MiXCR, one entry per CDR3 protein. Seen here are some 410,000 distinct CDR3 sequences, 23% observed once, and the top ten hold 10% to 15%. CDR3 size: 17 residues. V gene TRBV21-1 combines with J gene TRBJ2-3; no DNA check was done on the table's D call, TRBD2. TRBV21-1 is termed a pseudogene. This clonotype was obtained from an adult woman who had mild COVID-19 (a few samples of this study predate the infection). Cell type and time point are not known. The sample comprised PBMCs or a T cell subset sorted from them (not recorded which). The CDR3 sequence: CASSNGRLAGVSDTQYF. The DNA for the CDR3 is TGTGCCAGCAGCAATGGGAGACTAGCGGGAGTGAGCGATACGCAGTATTTT.